These 21 T cell receptor beta chains originate from one sample sequenced in a study of T cells in tumors after PD-1 blockade. TCRdb keeps only in-frame clones here, not all; method: immunoSEQ multiplex PCR. The repertoire consists of 50,000 or so clones, with roughly 79% occurring once and the leading ten covering 16%. This sample comprised PBMCs, obtained before anti-PD-1 treatment. These receptors came from a human donor with basal cell carcinoma.

The chain has TRBV5-8 and TRBJ2-2; D possibly corresponds to TRBD1 (5 bases). The germline CDR1 and CDR2 sequences are SGHTS and YDEGEE. V lost 1 base, J lost 4 bases, and 14 bases lay in between. This CDR3 has 16 residues. The CDR3 nucleotides read TGTGCCAGCAGCTTGCTCCAGGGCGGTGGCACCGGGGAGCTGTTTTTT. Its protein product is CASSLLQGGGTGELFF.

Written as DNA, the CDR3 is TGTGCCAGCAGCCGGACAGGGTATGGGGGTCAGCCCCAGCATTTT. Translation gives CASSRTGYGGQPQHF. The gene calls are TRBV27 and TRBJ1-5; 8 bases map to TRBD1. The germline V gene encodes CDR1 MNHEY and CDR2 SMNVEV (reference sequence). The length of the CDR3 is 15 residues. Losses at the gene ends were 6 bases for V and 6 bases for J; bases not matched to a gene: 10.

The V and J genes are TRBV11-3 and TRBJ2-5, with D perhaps matching TRBD1 (6 bases). Per germline, CDR1 SGHNT and CDR2 YENEEA. This CDR3 has 15 residues. Trimming stripped 3 bases from V and 3 bases from J, with 14 bases between. The CDR3 spells CASSFGRGREETQYF. The CDR3 region has the DNA TGTGCCAGCAGCTTTGGCAGGGGAAGGGAAGAGACCCAGTACTTC.

The chain has TRBV7-8 and TRBJ2-5, with TRBD2 as a possible D gene (6 bases). CDR1 and CDR2 (germline): SGHVS, FQNEAQ. The CDR3 sequence is 14 residues long. Between the trimmed V and J ends, which lost 5 bases and 5 bases, there was a span of 15 bases. Here the CDR3 reads CASSPAGSQETQYF. DNA for the CDR3: TGTGCCAGCAGCCCCGCCGGGAGTCAGGAGACCCAGTACTTC. The full variable domain, in which reference TRBV7-8 and TRBJ2-5 provide the parts outside the CDR3, is GAGVSQSPRYKVAKRGQDVALRCDPISGHVSLFWYQQALGQGPEFLTYFQNEAQLDKSGLPSDRFFAERPEGSVSTLKIQRTQQEDSAVYLCASSPAGSQETQYFGPGTRLLVL.

The CDR3, as DNA: TGTGCCTGGACCCTAGGGGGGACTGAAGCTTTCTTT. It yields the protein CAWTLGGTEAFF. The chain uses TRBV30 and TRBJ1-1, with D maybe TRBD1 (6 bases). V lost 4 bases to trimming and J lost 5 bases, with 11 bases between them. Germline lookup yields CDR1 GTSNPN and CDR2 SVGIG (reference sequence). The CDR3 has 12 amino acids.

This chain joins TRBV6-4 and TRBJ1-5; D unresolved. The germline gives CDR1 MRHNA, CDR2 SNTAGT. Trimming took off 0 bases at V and 6 bases at J, with 9 bases between the two ends. CDR3 length equals 14 residues. The DNA for the CDR3 is TGTGCCAGCAGTGACTCGATGGGGATTCAGCCCCAGCATTTT. It encodes CASSDSMGIQPQHF.

This chain uses TRBV4-1 with TRBJ2-1; tentatively, D is TRBD1 (6 bases). V shed 5 bases and J shed 4 bases, with 15 bases lying between them. Germline V gene lookup returns CDR1 MGHRA and CDR2 YSYEKL. This CDR3 region has 15 residues. The CDR3 DNA reads TGCGCCAGCAGCATCGGACAGAGAGTTTACAATGAGCAGTTCTTC. The encoded protein is CASSIGQRVYNEQFF.

The chain couples TRBV30 to TRBJ2-3; D is unclear. The CDR3 contains 11 residues. The V end lost 4 bases, the J end lost 3 bases, and 5 bases lay between the germline ends. Germline V gene sequence: CDR1 GTSNPN, CDR2 SVGIG (reference sequence). This chain's CDR3 is CAWTETDTQYF. CDR3 nucleotide sequence: TGTGCCTGGACCGAAACAGATACGCAGTATTTT.

The chain employs TRBV7-8 and TRBJ2-7, with a possible D match to TRBD1 (5 bases). The CDR3 spans 17 residues. The germline V gene has CDR1 SGHVS and CDR2 FQNEAQ. V was clipped by 2 bases and J by 2 bases, with 19 bases between them. The DNA of the CDR3 is TGTGCCAGCAGCTTAAGAGGAAGGGGCCCGTCGGCCTACGAGCAGTACTTC. Translation: CASSLRGRGPSAYEQYF.

DNA for the CDR3: TGTGCCAGCAGTTTATCCAATACAGGGTATGGCTACACCTTC. Protein sequence: CASSLSNTGYGYTF. This chain links TRBV28 with TRBJ1-2; a possible D gene is TRBD1 (6 bases). Trimming shortened V by 1 base and J by 5 bases, and 11 bases separated the two germline ends. The CDR3 has 14 residues. From germline, CDR1 is MDHEN and CDR2 SYDVKM.

The chain recombines TRBV13 with TRBJ2-3, with TRBD1 as a possible D gene (5 bases). V gave up 5 bases and J gave up 4 bases, with 10 bases separating them. CDR1 is PRHDT and CDR2 is FYEKMQ in the germline V gene (reference sequence). The CDR3 has 13 residues. CDR3 amino acids: CASSHQGADTQYF. CDR3 bases: TGTGCCAGCAGCCATCAGGGTGCAGATACGCAGTATTTT.

The rearrangement uses TRBV19 and TRBJ2-2; TRBD2 aligns across 12 bases. CDR3 length: 15 amino acids. V was clipped by 4 bases and J by 8 bases; unmatched bases: 5. CDR1 and CDR2 from the germline V gene are LNHDA and SQIVND (reference sequence). The CDR3 sequence is CASSTGLAGTGELFF. Here the CDR3 DNA reads TGTGCCAGTAGTACCGGACTAGCGGGGACTGGGGAGCTGTTTTTT.

This clone was recorded only once. The chain combines TRBV24-1 with TRBJ2-5; D might be TRBD1 (5 bases). Germline loops: CDR1 KGHDR, CDR2 SFDVKD. The CDR3 has 15 amino acids. Trimming cost V 3 bases and J 4 bases, with 14 bases left between them. CDR3 protein: CATSDANRFLETQYF. CDR3 DNA sequence: TGTGCCACCAGTGATGCAAACAGGTTTCTAGAGACCCAGTACTTC.

With respect to this clone: One junction end disagrees with the germline gene, perhaps due to a read error. V usage is TRBV20-1 and J usage is TRBJ2-7, with D perhaps being TRBD1 or TRBD2 (5 bases each). The CDR3 has 11 residues. Germline V gives CDR1 DFQATT, CDR2 SNEGSKA (reference sequence). The CDR3 spells CSAGTSYEQCF. The CDR3 nucleotides read TGCAGTGCCGGGACCTCCTACGAGCAGTGCTTC.

The chain has TRBV24-1 and TRBJ2-3; 7 bases are a match to TRBD1. The CDR3 is 16 amino acids. V lost 0 bases and J lost 0; bases outside the gene matches: 2. The germline gives CDR1 KGHDR, CDR2 SFDVKD. In nucleotides, the CDR3 is TGTGCCACCAGTGATTTGGGACAGGAGAGCACAGATACGCAGTATTTT. This translates into CATSDLGQESTDTQYF.

This clone is a singleton in its sample. This chain links TRBV2 with TRBJ2-7, with D possibly TRBD1 on 6 matching bases. The CDR3 is made up of 13 amino acids. The V and J ends lost 6 bases and 11 bases respectively, with 20 bases between them. Germline V CDR1 and CDR2: SNHLY, FYNNEI. The CDR3 DNA is TGTGCCAGCAGCCCGATAAGGGAAGGGGGAAAGTACTTC. Translating it yields CASSPIREGGKYF.

This clone was seen more than once but under ten times. A junction end diverges from the germline sequence, so it may reflect a read error. The chain joins TRBV7-6 to TRBJ2-3, with 13 nucleotides matching TRBD2. Germline loops: CDR1 SGHVS, CDR2 FNYEAQ. This CDR3 has 18 residues. CDR3 region: CASSLEARTSGSRDTQYF. The CDR3 DNA reads as TGTGCCAGCAGCTTAGAGGCCCGGACTAGCGGGAGCAGAGATACGCAGTATTTT. Full variable domain (missing parts from reference TRBV7-6 and TRBJ2-3): GAGVSQSPRYKVTKRGQDVALRCDPISGHVSLYWYRQALGQGPEFLTYFNYEAQQDKSGLPNDRFSAERPEGSISTLTIQRTEQRDSAMYRCASSLEARTSGSRDTQYFGPGTRLTVL.

This rearrangement joins TRBV7-9 to TRBJ2-5, with D hard to call. Germline values: CDR1 SEHNR, CDR2 FQNEAQ (reference sequence). V was cut by 5 bases and J by 7 bases, with 17 bases left in between. This CDR3 has 14 residues. CDR3 residues: CASSPLGRMGTQYF. The CDR3 DNA follows: TGTGCCAGCAGCCCACTTGGGCGTATGGGGACCCAGTACTTC.

J is TRBJ2-5 and V is TRBV3-1 (or the pseudogene TRBV3-2), with unresolved D. V was cut by 0 bases and J by 7 bases, with 9 bases left in between. The CDR3 extends over 13 amino acids. Germline V CDR1 and CDR2: LGHDT, YNNKEL (reference sequence). CDR3 amino acids: CASSQDRPGTQYF. The CDR3, as DNA: TGTGCCAGCAGCCAAGATCGGCCCGGGACCCAGTACTTC.

The chain carries TRBV28 and TRBJ1-3, with D perhaps TRBD1 (5 bases). The CDR3 is 14 residues long. In germline, CDR1 is MDHEN, CDR2 SYDVKM. V lost 8 bases and J 2 bases, leaving 13 bases between the germline ends. The CDR3 protein is CASRETGAGNTIYF. DNA of the CDR3: TGTGCCAGCCGGGAGACGGGGGCTGGAAACACCATATATTTT.

The V and J genes are TRBV19 and TRBJ2-1; 9 bases match TRBD2. The CDR3 is made up of 18 amino acids. Germline V lookup: CDR1 LNHDA, CDR2 SQIVND (reference sequence). With V trimmed by 3 bases and J by 7 bases, 16 bases remained unmatched. The CDR3 here is CASSISARSSGSRNEQFF. CDR3 bases: TGTGCCAGTAGTATTTCGGCTCGTAGTAGCGGGAGTAGGAATGAGCAGTTCTTC.